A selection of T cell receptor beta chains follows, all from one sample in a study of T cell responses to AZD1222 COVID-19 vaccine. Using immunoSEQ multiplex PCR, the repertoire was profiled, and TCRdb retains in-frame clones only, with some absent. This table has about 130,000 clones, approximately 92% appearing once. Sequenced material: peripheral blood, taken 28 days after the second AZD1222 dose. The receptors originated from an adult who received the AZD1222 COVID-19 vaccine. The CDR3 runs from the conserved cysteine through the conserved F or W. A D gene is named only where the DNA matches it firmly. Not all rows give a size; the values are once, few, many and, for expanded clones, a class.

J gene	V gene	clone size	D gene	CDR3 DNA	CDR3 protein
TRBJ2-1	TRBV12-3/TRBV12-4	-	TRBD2	TGTGCCAGCAGTTGGAGGACTAGAGGTGAGCAGTTCTTC	CASSWRTRGEQFF
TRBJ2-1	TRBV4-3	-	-	TGCGCCAGCAGCTTCCGCCTAGCGAATGAGCAGTTCTTC	CASSFRLANEQFF
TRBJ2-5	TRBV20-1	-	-	TGCAGTGCTAGGCGCGAGACCCAGTACTTC	CSARRETQYF
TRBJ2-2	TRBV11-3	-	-	TGTGCCAGCAGCTTAGATGGCTGGGGCCGGAACACCGGGGAGCTGTTTTTT	CASSLDGWGRNTGELFF
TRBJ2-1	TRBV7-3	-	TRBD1	TGTGCCAGCAGCCCGGACAGGGGCAATGAGCAGTTCTTC	CASSPDRGNEQFF
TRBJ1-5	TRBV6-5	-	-	TGTGCCAGCAGTTTACAGCCGAATTTTGGGCCCCAGCATTTT	CASSLQPNFGPQHF
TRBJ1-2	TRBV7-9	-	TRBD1	TGTGCCAGCAGCTTCTCAGGGGGTGAGGGCTACACCTTC	CASSFSGGEGYTF
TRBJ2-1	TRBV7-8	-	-	TGTGCCAGCAGCACCGACAGGTATGAGCAGTTCTTC	CASSTDRYEQFF
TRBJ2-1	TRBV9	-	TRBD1	TGTGCCAGCAGCGCGACAGGGAATGGGTACAATGAGCAGTTCTTC	CASSATGNGYNEQFF
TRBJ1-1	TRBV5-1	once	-	TGCGCCAGCAGCTTGCGAGGGGTGAACACTGAAGCTTTCTTT	CASSLRGVNTEAFF
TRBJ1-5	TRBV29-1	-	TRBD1	TGCAGCGCCTCGACAGGGATGAGCAATCAGCCCCAGCATTTT	CSASTGMSNQPQHF
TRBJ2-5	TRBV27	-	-	TGTGCCAGCAGTTGGGGGTACCAAGAGACCCAGTACTTC	CASSWGYQETQYF
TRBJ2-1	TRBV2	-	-	TGTGCCAGCAGTACCCCCGACACCCGTATTGAGCAGTTCTTC	CASSTPDTRIEQFF